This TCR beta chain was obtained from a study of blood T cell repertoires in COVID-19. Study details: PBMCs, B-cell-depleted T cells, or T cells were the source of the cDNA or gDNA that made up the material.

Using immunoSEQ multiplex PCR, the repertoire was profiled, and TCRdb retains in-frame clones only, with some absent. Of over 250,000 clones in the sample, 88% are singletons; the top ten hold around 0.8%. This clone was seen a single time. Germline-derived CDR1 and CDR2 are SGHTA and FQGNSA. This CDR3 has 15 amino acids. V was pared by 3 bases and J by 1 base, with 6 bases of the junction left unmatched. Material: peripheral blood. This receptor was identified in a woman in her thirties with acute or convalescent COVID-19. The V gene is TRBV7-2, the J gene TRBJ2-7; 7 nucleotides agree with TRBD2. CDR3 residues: CASSLGSGPSYEQYF. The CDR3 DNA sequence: TGTGCCAGCAGCTTGGGTAGCGGGCCATCCTACGAGCAGTACTTC.